The sequence of this TCR beta chain was determined in a study of blood T cell repertoires in COVID-19. Overall study context: Specimens from acute and convalescent COVID-19 originated in the United States, Italy and Spain. In each case, the material was cDNA or gDNA derived from T cells, B-cell-depleted T cells, or PBMCs.

Authors' processing steps: Quantification of nucleated cells was approximated via reference gene primer amplification. Here immunoSEQ multiplex PCR was the method, and the copy in TCRdb shows in-frame clones only, minus some. D and trimming were read from the DNA, whereas the V and J calls and clone size are those reported in that table. The sample includes 200,000 to 300,000 clones, approximately 83% of them seen just once. This CDR3 region has 16 residues. From germline, CDR1 is KGHSH and CDR2 LQKENI. With V trimmed by 6 bases and J by 3 bases, 11 bases remained unmatched. This clonotype originated in a woman in her twenties or thirties who had recovered from COVID-19. Sequencing was performed on peripheral blood. This sequence joins TRBV18 and TRBJ2-1; 7 bases map to TRBD2. The CDR3 DNA reads TGTGCCAGCTCGCGCGAGGGAGGGGACCACTACAATGAGCAGTTCTTC. It translates to CASSREGGDHYNEQFF.